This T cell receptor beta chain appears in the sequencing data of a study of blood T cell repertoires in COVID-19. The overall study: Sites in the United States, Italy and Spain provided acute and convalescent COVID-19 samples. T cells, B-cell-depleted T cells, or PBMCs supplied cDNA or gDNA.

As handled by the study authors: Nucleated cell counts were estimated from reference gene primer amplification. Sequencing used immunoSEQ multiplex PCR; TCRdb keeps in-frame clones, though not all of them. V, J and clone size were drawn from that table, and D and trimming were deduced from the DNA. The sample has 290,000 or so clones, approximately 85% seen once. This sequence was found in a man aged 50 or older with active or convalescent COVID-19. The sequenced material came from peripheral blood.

The DNA of the CDR3 is TGCAGTGCTAGTGGACAGGGCAGGGGCTACACCTTC. Its translation is CSASGQGRGYTF. V usage is TRBV20-1 and J usage is TRBJ1-2; TRBD1 agrees at 8 bases. V was pared by 3 bases and J by 8 bases, with 5 bases of the junction left unmatched. The CDR3 runs to 12 residues. The germline V gene encodes CDR1 DFQATT and CDR2 SNEGSKA (reference sequence).